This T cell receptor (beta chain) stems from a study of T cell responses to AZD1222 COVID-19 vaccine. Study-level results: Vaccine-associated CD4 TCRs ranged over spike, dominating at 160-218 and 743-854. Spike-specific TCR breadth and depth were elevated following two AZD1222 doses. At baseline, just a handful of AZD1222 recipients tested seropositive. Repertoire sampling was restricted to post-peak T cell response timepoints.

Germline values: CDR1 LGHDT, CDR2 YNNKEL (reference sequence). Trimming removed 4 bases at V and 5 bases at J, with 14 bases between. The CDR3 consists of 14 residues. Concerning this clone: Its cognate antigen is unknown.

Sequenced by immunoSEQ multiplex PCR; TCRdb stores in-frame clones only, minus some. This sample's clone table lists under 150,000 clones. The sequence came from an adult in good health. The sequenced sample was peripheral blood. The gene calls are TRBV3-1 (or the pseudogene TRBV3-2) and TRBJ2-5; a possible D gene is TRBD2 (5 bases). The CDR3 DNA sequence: TGTGCCAGCAGCCCACACCCCGGCGGGGAGACCCAGTACTTC. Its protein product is CASSPHPGGETQYF.